The 26 T cell receptor beta chains presented below share a single source sample, sequenced in a study of cytomegalovirus exposure and HLA in healthy donors. A multiplex PCR was run with 60 Vbeta primers and 13 Jbeta primers. The protocol was immunoSEQ multiplex PCR, while the TCRdb copy is restricted to in-frame clones and leaves out a portion. Of 150,000 to 160,000 clones in the sample, 70% to 85% were seen once. Sequencing was done on a sample of PBMCs. The receptors derive from a man younger than 45 in good health and CMV-seronegative.

This clone was detected only a few times. The CDR3 DNA sequence: TGTGCCAGCACCCCCGTGGGGGGCGGGGGTGGCTACACCTTC. As protein: CASTPVGGGGGYTF. The chain employs TRBV27 and TRBJ1-2, with D maybe TRBD1 (6 bases). The CDR3 runs to 14 residues. Germline CDR1 reads MNHEY; CDR2 reads SMNVEV (reference sequence). Trimming shortened V by 7 bases and J by 7 bases, and 19 bases separated the two germline ends.

This clone showed up just once. This sequence joins TRBV9 and TRBJ2-2; 11 nucleotides agree with TRBD2. Per germline, CDR1 SGDLS and CDR2 YYNGEE. This CDR3 is 19 amino acids long. The V gene end was trimmed by 3 bases and the J gene end by 0 bases; junction bases not matched to a gene: 10. The CDR3 is CASSARVAGGFANTGELFF. The CDR3 DNA reads as TGTGCCAGCAGCGCGCGCGTAGCGGGGGGGTTCGCGAACACCGGGGAGCTGTTTTTT. The full variable domain, completed using reference TRBV9 and TRBJ2-2, is DSGVTQTPKHLITATGQRVTLRCSPRSGDLSVYWYQQSLDQGLQFLIQYYNGEERAKGNILERFSAQQFPDLHSELNLSSLELGDSALYFCASSARVAGGFANTGELFFGEGSRLTVL.

The rearrangement links TRBV5-1 to TRBJ2-7; 11 nucleotides match TRBD1. Germline V gene lookup returns CDR1 SGHRS and CDR2 YFSETQ. The V and J ends lost 5 bases and 5 bases, in that order; junction bases with no gene match: 6. The CDR3 has 14 residues. CDR3 amino acids: CASSRTGGIDEQYF. Written as DNA, the CDR3 is TGCGCCAGCAGTCGGACAGGGGGCATCGACGAGCAGTACTTC.

This clone was found a few times. V and J are TRBV28 and TRBJ1-2; no firm D call. This CDR3 contains 15 residues. CDR1 and CDR2 (germline): MDHEN, SYDVKM. The ends were cut back, 1 base at V and 0 bases at J, with 9 bases in the middle. DNA for the CDR3: TGTGCCAGCAGTTTATCCCCGGTTACTAACTATGGCTACACCTTC. Its protein is CASSLSPVTNYGYTF.

This clone was seen a few times. The chain uses TRBV5-4 and TRBJ1-2, with D unresolved. Germline V lookup: CDR1 SGHNT, CDR2 YYREEE (reference sequence). Trimming took 4 bases from V and 0 from J, leaving 19 bases between them. The CDR3 covers 17 residues. CDR3 region: CASSGLTSQRANYGYTF. In DNA form, the CDR3 reads TGTGCCAGCAGCGGATTGACCAGCCAGCGAGCTAACTATGGCTACACCTTC. The entire variable domain, with the rest obtained from reference TRBV5-4 and TRBJ1-2, is as follows: ETGVTQSPTHLIKTRGQQVTLRCSSQSGHNTVSWYQQALGQGPQFIFQYYREEENGRGNFPPRFSGLQFPNYSSELNVNALELDDSALYLCASSGLTSQRANYGYTFGSGTRLTVV.

In its sample, this clone was seen a few times. This chain connects TRBV5-1 to TRBJ1-3; 8 bases fit TRBD1. Germline CDR1 SGHRS, CDR2 YFSETQ. The CDR3 runs to 15 residues. The trim removed 3 bases at V and 3 bases at J, leaving 5 bases unmatched. CDR3: CASSSNDRGGNTIYF. For the CDR3, the DNA is TGCGCCAGCAGCTCAAACGACAGGGGTGGAAACACCATATATTTT.

This clone was seen only a few times. The chain recombines TRBV4-3 with TRBJ1-2; TRBD1 matches at 9 bases. Germline trimming cut 4 bases from V and 9 bases from J; bases unmatched to any gene: 9. The CDR3 is 14 amino acids. Germline V gives CDR1 LGHNA, CDR2 YSLEER. Written as DNA, the CDR3 is TGCGCCAGCAGCCTCCTTTTGACAGGGGGGAGCTACACCTTC. It codes for CASSLLLTGGSYTF.

This chain uses TRBV10-3 with TRBJ2-1; D possibly corresponds to TRBD2 (5 bases). The CDR3 sequence is 16 residues long. Per germline, CDR1 ENHRY and CDR2 SYGVKD. V was trimmed by 0 bases and J by 5 bases, leaving 14 bases between them. CDR3 in amino acids: CAISESVGGFNNEQFF. CDR3 sequence (DNA): TGTGCCATCAGTGAGTCAGTTGGCGGGTTCAACAATGAGCAGTTCTTC.

The chain joins TRBV4-1 to TRBJ2-1; 7 bases are shared with TRBD2. The CDR3 is made up of 19 amino acids. Germline V CDR1 and CDR2: MGHRA, YSYEKL. V was pared by 3 bases and J by 0 bases, with 14 bases of the junction left unmatched. DNA of the CDR3: TGCGCCAGCAGCCATACCCTAGGGGAGGGCAGGGCCTCCTACAATGAGCAGTTCTTC. It specifies CASSHTLGEGRASYNEQFF.

The chain joins TRBV28 to TRBJ1-2; no clear D gene. The CDR3 is made up of 14 amino acids. The V gene lost 3 bases and the J gene lost 8 bases, with 16 bases spanning the gap. CDR1 MDHEN and CDR2 SYDVKM come from the germline V gene. As DNA, the CDR3 is TGTGCCAGCAGTTTGCCTGACACGGGGAGGGGCTACACCTTC. It translates to CASSLPDTGRGYTF.

The V gene is TRBV2, the J gene TRBJ2-7; the match to TRBD1 covers 7 bases. Trimming removed 7 bases from V and 0 bases from J; junction bases left unmatched: 6. This CDR3 contains 14 residues. Germline assignment: CDR1 SNHLY and CDR2 FYNNEI. CDR3 DNA sequence: TGTGCCAGCACCACGACAGGGCTCTCCTACGAGCAGTACTTC. It is translated as CASTTTGLSYEQYF.

Here the CDR3 reads CASSSRTSGPSDTQYF. CDR3 nucleotides: TGTGCCAGCAGCTCCCGGACTAGCGGGCCCTCGGATACGCAGTATTTT. V and J are TRBV5-8 and TRBJ2-3; 11 bases align to TRBD2. This CDR3 has 16 residues. J lost 6 bases, V lost 3 bases, and 9 bases had no gene match. Germline V gives CDR1 SGHTS, CDR2 YDEGEE.

The chain recombines TRBV4-3 with TRBJ1-2; D remains ambiguous. The germline V gene encodes CDR1 LGHNA and CDR2 YSLEER. The CDR3 covers 16 residues. Trimming pared 0 bases from V and 5 bases from J, leaving 16 bases between. The chain's CDR3 is CASSQEYGGYGYGYTF. In DNA, the CDR3 is TGCGCCAGCAGCCAAGAATACGGCGGGTATGGGTATGGCTACACCTTC.

This chain uses TRBV19 with TRBJ1-5, with D perhaps matching TRBD1 (6 bases). V lost 0 bases and J lost 4, with 7 bases in between. Germline V gene data show CDR1 as LNHDA and CDR2 as SQIVND (reference sequence). This CDR3 contains 14 residues. CDR3 bases: TGTGCCAGTAGTATAGACAGGGGTAATCAGCCCCAGCATTTT. Translated, it gives CASSIDRGNQPQHF.

The J gene is TRBJ1-3, the V gene TRBV15; no reliable D call. CDR1 and CDR2 from the germline V gene are LNHNV and YYDKDF (reference sequence). The V and J ends lost 0 bases and 0 bases respectively, with 6 bases between them. The CDR3 consists of 15 residues. CDR3 DNA sequence: TGTGCCACCAGCAGAGAGTACAGCTCTGGAAACACCATATATTTT. Encoded protein: CATSREYSSGNTIYF.

V usage is TRBV2 and J usage is TRBJ1-1; D may be TRBD1 (5 bases). The V end lost 2 bases, the J end lost 7 bases, and 11 bases lay between the germline ends. CDR1 is SNHLY, CDR2 FYNNEI, per germline. This CDR3 is built from 13 residues. For the CDR3, the DNA is TGTGCCAGCAGTGAAACAGGCCGTGTTGAAGCTTTCTTT. Its protein product is CASSETGRVEAFF.

The chain uses TRBV9 and TRBJ2-2, with a tentative D call TRBD1 (5 bases). CDR1 is SGDLS, CDR2 YYNGEE, per germline. This CDR3 is built from 14 residues. Between the trimmed V and J ends, which lost 0 bases and 3 bases, there was a span of 6 bases. CDR3 region: CASSVVGDTGELFF. The DNA for the CDR3 is TGTGCCAGCAGCGTAGTAGGGGACACCGGGGAGCTGTTTTTT.

The V gene is TRBV5-1, the J gene TRBJ1-1; maybe TRBD1 (6 bases). This CDR3 has 14 amino acids. Germline CDR1 reads SGHRS; CDR2 reads YFSETQ. The V gene lost 4 bases and the J gene lost 3 bases, with 13 bases spanning the gap. CDR3 loop: CASSTDSRYTEAFF. CDR3 DNA: TGCGCCAGCAGCACGGACAGTAGATACACTGAAGCTTTCTTT.

The chain recombines TRBV6-1 with TRBJ1-6; no definite D call. The germline V gene has CDR1 MNHNS and CDR2 SASEGT. The CDR3 has 14 residues. Trimming left V 1 base short and J 8 bases short, with 9 bases between. CDR3 sequence reads: CASSEVMRDSPLHF. CDR3 nucleotides: TGTGCCAGCAGTGAAGTAATGCGAGATTCACCCCTCCACTTT.

The chain links TRBV6-1 to TRBJ2-3; tentative D call: TRBD2 (6 bases). CDR3 length: 15 residues. Germline V gives CDR1 MNHNS, CDR2 SASEGT. V gave up 6 bases and J gave up 4 bases, with 17 bases separating them. CDR3 nucleotide sequence: TGTGCCAGCAGCCCGGCAAGCTGGAGGGCAGATACGCAGTATTTT. It yields the protein CASSPASWRADTQYF.

The V call is TRBV5-6, the J call TRBJ1-2; perhaps TRBD1 as D (5 bases). V dropped 0 bases and J dropped 2 bases, with 8 bases sitting between them. The CDR3 extends over 14 amino acids. CDR1 is SGHDT, CDR2 YYEEEE, per germline. The CDR3 DNA reads as TGTGCCAGCAGCTTGGACAGGTGGAACTATGGCTACACCTTC. Translated, it gives CASSLDRWNYGYTF.

The chain joins TRBV5-1 to TRBJ1-4; D gene unclear. The germline V gene encodes CDR1 SGHRS and CDR2 YFSETQ. The CDR3 spans 17 residues. Trimming shortened V by 4 bases and J by 2 bases, and 18 bases separated the two germline ends. This chain's CDR3 is CASSERRGEGTNEKLFF. As DNA, the CDR3 is TGCGCCAGCAGCGAAAGACGCGGGGAAGGGACTAATGAAAAACTGTTTTTT.

This clone was recorded once. The chain carries TRBV2 and TRBJ2-2, with 8 positions matching TRBD2. This CDR3 contains 14 residues. Germline CDR1 is SNHLY and CDR2 is FYNNEI. V trimming: 6 bases; J trimming: 2 bases; junction bases outside the gene matches: 2. The CDR3 spells CASSGGVNTGELFF. The CDR3, as DNA: TGTGCCAGCAGCGGGGGGGTTAACACCGGGGAGCTGTTTTTT.

This chain links TRBV28 with TRBJ2-7; 7 positions agree with TRBD1. Trimming at V came to 7 bases and at J to 4 bases, leaving 13 bases not matched to a gene. Germline V gene lookup returns CDR1 MDHEN and CDR2 SYDVKM. The CDR3 totals 15 residues. CDR3 bases: TGTGCCAGCACCCCGGAGCCGGGACAGCTATACGAGCAGTACTTC. Amino acids: CASTPEPGQLYEQYF. The full variable domain, its missing parts supplied by reference TRBV28 and TRBJ2-7, is DVKVTQSSRYLVKRTGEKVFLECVQDMDHENMFWYRQDPGLGLRLIYFSYDVKMKEKGDIPEGYSVSREKKERFSLILESASTNQTSMYLCASTPEPGQLYEQYFGPGTRLTVT.

V usage is TRBV19 and J usage is TRBJ1-6, with D unclear. CDR3 length equals 16 residues. Germline-derived CDR1 and CDR2 are LNHDA and SQIVND (reference sequence). The V and J ends lost 0 bases and 6 bases respectively, with 12 bases between them. The DNA for the CDR3 is TGTGCCAGTAGTATAGATAGGAGGGCAGTTAATTCACCCCTCCACTTT. This sequence encodes CASSIDRRAVNSPLHF.

This clone was counted a single time. V and J are TRBV28 and TRBJ2-1; 8 nucleotides align to TRBD1. The CDR3 runs to 16 residues. V trimming: 6 bases; J trimming: 5 bases; junction bases outside the gene matches: 12. Germline assignment: CDR1 MDHEN and CDR2 SYDVKM. CDR3 loop: CASSSPLPGQDNEQFF. CDR3 bases: TGTGCCAGCAGCTCTCCTCTTCCGGGACAGGACAATGAGCAGTTCTTC.